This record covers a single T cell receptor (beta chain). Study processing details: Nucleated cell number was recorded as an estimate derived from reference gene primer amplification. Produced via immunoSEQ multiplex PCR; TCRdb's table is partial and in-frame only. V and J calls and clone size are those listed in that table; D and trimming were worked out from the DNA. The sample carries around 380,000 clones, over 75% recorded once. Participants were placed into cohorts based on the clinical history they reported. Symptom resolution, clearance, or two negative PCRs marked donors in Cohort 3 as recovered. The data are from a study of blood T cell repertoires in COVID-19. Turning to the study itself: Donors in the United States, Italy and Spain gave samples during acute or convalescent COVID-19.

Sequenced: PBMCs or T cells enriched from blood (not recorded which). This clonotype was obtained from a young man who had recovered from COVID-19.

The DNA for the CDR3 is TGTGCCAGCAGCCAAGGCCGGTTGACAGGGGGGGACGAGCAGTACTTC. Its protein is CASSQGRLTGGDEQYF. The rearrangement joins TRBV4-2 to TRBJ2-7; 9 nucleotides agree with TRBD1. V shed 1 base, J shed 5 bases, and the junction held 9 bases outside the gene matches. The length of the CDR3 is 16 residues. Germline assignment: CDR1 LGHNA and CDR2 YNFKEQ.